A single sample gave rise to the 9 T cell receptor beta chains below, sequenced in a study of shared clonotypes between healthy human individuals. Data came from immunoSEQ multiplex PCR; TCRdb stores just in-frame clones and leaves some out. Altogether about 2.4 million clones are present, 90% to 95% being singletons, with the ten largest covering 0.36%. Sequencing was carried out using naive CD4+ T cells from PBMCs. The subset: CD45RA+ positively selected. These receptor sequences come from a man aged 18 to 29 in good health. Some clones in this sample may be carry-over from other donors' samples.

The V and J genes are TRBV5-4 and TRBJ2-3, with 7 bases matching TRBD2. V lost 0 bases, J lost 0 bases, and 4 bases stayed unmatched. The CDR3 is 16 amino acids. The germline gives CDR1 SGHNT, CDR2 YYREEE (reference sequence). Here the CDR3 DNA reads TGTGCCAGCAGCTTGGCCCGGGAGGCCAGCACAGATACGCAGTATTTT. Its protein product is CASSLAREASTDTQYF.

V is TRBV27 and J is TRBJ2-5; D may be TRBD1 or TRBD2 (5 bases each). The germline V gene has CDR1 MNHEY and CDR2 SMNVEV (reference sequence). Trimming removed 2 bases from V and 2 bases from J, with 15 bases in between. This CDR3 region has 16 residues. CDR3: CASSLRGWDGQETQYF. The DNA for the CDR3 is TGTGCCAGCAGTTTAAGAGGTTGGGACGGTCAAGAGACCCAGTACTTC.

This sequence joins TRBV5-1 and TRBJ1-5; the D is unclear. V lost 0 bases and J 7 bases, leaving 11 bases between the germline ends. This CDR3 contains 14 residues. Germline V lookup: CDR1 SGHRS, CDR2 YFSETQ. The DNA for the CDR3 is TGCGCCAGCAGCTTGGAGCACTTTGGGCAGCCCCAGCATTTT. It translates to CASSLEHFGQPQHF.

The chain carries TRBV28 and TRBJ2-5; D is unclear. The CDR3 spans 12 residues. Trimming took 3 bases from V and 4 from J, leaving 6 bases between them. Germline V gene data show CDR1 as MDHEN and CDR2 as SYDVKM. CDR3 sequence: CASSLAVETQYF. The DNA of the CDR3 is TGTGCCAGCAGTTTGGCCGTAGAGACCCAGTACTTC.

The rearrangement uses TRBV27 and TRBJ1-2; D perhaps matches TRBD1 (6 bases). The ends were cut back, 4 bases at V and 1 base at J, with 10 bases in the middle. The CDR3 has 14 residues. Germline V gene lookup returns CDR1 MNHEY and CDR2 SMNVEV (reference sequence). CDR3 protein: CASSWTASNYGYTF. In DNA, the CDR3 is TGTGCCAGCAGTTGGACAGCCAGTAACTATGGCTACACCTTC.

The CDR3 DNA sequence: TGCAGCGCAATGTCCGGGACACTGAACACTGAAGCTTTCTTT. Amino acid sequence: CSAMSGTLNTEAFF. The rearrangement links TRBV29-1 to TRBJ1-1, with D possibly being TRBD1 (6 bases). V lost 7 bases and J lost 0, with 15 bases in between. Per germline, CDR1 SQVTM and CDR2 ANQGSEA. This CDR3 spans 14 amino acids.

The chain recombines TRBV5-4 with TRBJ2-7, with TRBD2 identical over 7 bases. Germline values: CDR1 SGHNT, CDR2 YYREEE (reference sequence). Unmatched junction bases numbered 4, after V lost 0 bases and J lost 1 base. This CDR3 is 15 amino acids long. The CDR3 loop is CASSLGGGLSYEQYF. The CDR3 region has the DNA TGTGCCAGCAGCTTGGGGGGAGGGCTGTCCTACGAGCAGTACTTC.

The chain uses TRBV7-9 and TRBJ2-1; the match to TRBD1 covers 8 bases. Germline V gene data show CDR1 as SEHNR and CDR2 as FQNEAQ (reference sequence). With V trimmed by 5 bases and J by 8 bases, 8 bases remained unmatched. The CDR3 is 14 residues long. CDR3 region: CASSLGQGWHEQFF. CDR3 bases: TGTGCCAGCAGCCTCGGACAGGGCTGGCATGAGCAGTTCTTC.

The J gene is TRBJ2-2, the V gene TRBV18; 7 positions agree with TRBD1. V shed 2 bases, J shed 3 bases, and the junction held 6 bases outside the gene matches. The CDR3 totals 16 residues. Germline V gene data show CDR1 as KGHSH and CDR2 as LQKENI. The CDR3 DNA follows: TGTGCCAGCTCACCAGCTCGGGACAGCTACACCGGGGAGCTGTTTTTT. Translating gives CASSPARDSYTGELFF.